This T cell receptor (beta chain) emerged from a study of cytomegalovirus exposure and HLA in healthy donors. Study-level findings and limits: Whilst most TCR sequences proved rare, a subset of public TCRs occurred across many donors.

The V and J ends lost 1 base and 4 bases respectively, with 5 bases between them. Germline lookup yields CDR1 SEHNR and CDR2 FQNEAQ (reference sequence). CDR3 size: 13 residues. Details on this clone: Its antigen is unknown.

Using immunoSEQ multiplex PCR, the repertoire was profiled, and TCRdb retains in-frame clones only, with some absent. The top ten hold 2% of the sample, which has under 250,000 clones, roughly 84% seen once. This TCR was recovered from a woman aged 18-29 years in good health and CMV-seropositive. Sequencing was performed on PBMCs. The J gene is TRBJ1-5, the V gene TRBV7-9; D call uncertain. CDR3 nucleotides: TGTGCCAGCAGCTTAGGCAGGAATCAGCCCCAGCATTTT. Translated, it gives CASSLGRNQPQHF.